The rows below give T cell receptor beta chains drawn from one sample of a study of CD8 T cells in ankylosing spondylitis. TCRdb independently ran MiXCR on the 5' RACE reads; one entry per CDR3 protein. The repertoire has a few hundred thousand distinct CDR3 sequences, 18% of them found once; the top ten carry around 33%. Sequences were obtained from blood, either unsorted or a sorted T cell fraction (not recorded which). Receptors originate from a male donor with ankylosing spondylitis or in good health (not recorded which). Both conserved end residues are part of each CDR3. The order of the fields is V gene, clone size, D gene, J gene, CDR3 DNA, CDR3 protein. D genes are given only for firm matches. Clone size, where shown, is once, few, many, or a class for clones that have expanded.

TRBV7-9	few	-	TRBJ2-1	TGTGCCAGCAGCTCCACCACTGCTTACAATGAGCAGTTCTTC	CASSSTTAYNEQFF
TRBV5-1	few	-	TRBJ2-7	TGCGCCAGCAGATTGGGTGCTTTTGCTCCGTCTAACGAGCAGTACTTC	CASRLGAFAPSNEQYF
TRBV20-1	few	TRBD2	TRBJ2-3	TGCAGTGCTAGAGGCTGGCGGGAGGGCGCTAGCACAGATACGCAGTATTTT	CSARGWREGASTDTQYF
TRBV7-9	-	-	TRBJ1-5	TGTGCCAGCAGCGCCTTTACGGGCCAGCCCCAGCATTTT	CASSAFTGQPQHF
TRBV29-1	-	-	TRBJ2-7	TGCAGCGTTCTCCCAGGCGAGGGGTTCGCTTACGAGCAGTACTTC	CSVLPGEGFAYEQYF
TRBV11-2	-	-	TRBJ2-7	TGTGCCAGCAGCGACACGGCGGGACTCACCTACGAGCAGTACTTC	CASSDTAGLTYEQYF
TRBV29-1	once	-	TRBJ2-7	TGCAGCGTTCGAGGAACGGGCGCTGAGAACGAGCAGTACTTC	CSVRGTGAENEQYF
TRBV9	-	TRBD2	TRBJ2-2	TGTGCCAGCAGCGTAGTTGGTAGCGGGAGTCTTGTGGCGAACACCGGGGAGCTGTTTTTT	CASSVVGSGSLVANTGELFF
TRBV9	few	-	TRBJ2-1	TGTGCCAGCAGCGTAGCCACTTCTGGCGTTTACAATGAGCAGTTCTTC	CASSVATSGVYNEQFF
TRBV19	-	TRBD2	TRBJ2-1	TGTGCCAGTAATTTCGGGACTAGCGGGAGGGCCTTGAGCTCCTACAATGAGCAGTTCTTC	CASNFGTSGRALSSYNEQFF
TRBV5-1	few	-	TRBJ1-6	TGCGCCAGCAGCTTAAGTGGGAGCTCCTATAATTCACCCCTCCACTTT	CASSLSGSSYNSPLHF
TRBV5-1	few	TRBD2	TRBJ2-1	TGCGCCAGCAGCACTCCGACTAGCGGGAGTAAAGATGAGCAGTTCTTC	CASSTPTSGSKDEQFF
TRBV12-3/TRBV12-4	-	TRBD1	TRBJ2-1	TGTGCCAGCAGCCGTGACAGGGGGCAGTTCTTC	CASSRDRGQFF
TRBV11-2	-	TRBD1	TRBJ2-7	TGTGCCAGCAGCTCCTCATTCCGGGACAGGGGATTTTACTCCTACGAGCAGTACTTC	CASSSSFRDRGFYSYEQYF
TRBV20-1	-	-	TRBJ2-2	TGCAGTGCTAGAGAAGGGCAGTTTGGGTCGTACACCGGGGAGCTGTTTTTT	CSAREGQFGSYTGELFF
TRBV12-3/TRBV12-4	-	TRBD2	TRBJ2-1	TGTGCCAGCAGCCTAACCTGGGAGGGCGAGCAGTTCTTC	CASSLTWEGEQFF
TRBV12-3/TRBV12-4	few	TRBD2	TRBJ2-7	TGTGCCAGCAGTTCAATTTCCCCTAGCGGGAATATCTACGAGCAGTACTTC	CASSSISPSGNIYEQYF
TRBV5-1	few	TRBD1	TRBJ2-1	TGCGCCAGCAGCCTCCCAGGGGGCGATGAGCAGTTCTTC	CASSLPGGDEQFF
TRBV2	once	TRBD1	TRBJ2-7	TGTGCCAGCAGTGTAAAAGGGGGCACAGTTCCCTACGAGCAGTACTTC	CASSVKGGTVPYEQYF
TRBV3-1	few	-	TRBJ1-2	TGTGCCAGCAGCCAAGAACAGGAGATATATGGCTACACCTTC	CASSQEQEIYGYTF
TRBV28	-	TRBD1	TRBJ2-2	TGTGCCAGCAGTTTACCCTTGGGGACAGGGAACACCGGGGAGCTGTTTTTT	CASSLPLGTGNTGELFF
TRBV29-1	few	-	TRBJ1-1	TGCAGCACTTGGCAGATGAACACTGAAGCTTTCTTT	CSTWQMNTEAFF
TRBV11-2	few	TRBD1	TRBJ1-3	TGTGCCAGCGAAGGGGGCGCTGGAAACACCATATATTTT	CASEGGAGNTIYF
TRBV29-1	-	-	TRBJ2-5	TGCAGCGTTGAAGATGCCGGGGGTATAGAGACCCAGTACTTC	CSVEDAGGIETQYF
TRBV27	-	TRBD2	TRBJ2-3	TGTGCCAGCTTCGACTGGCGGGAGGGCACAGATACGCAGTATTTT	CASFDWREGTDTQYF
TRBV3-1	-	-	TRBJ2-4	TGTGCCAGCAGCCCTGTTGGGCCAGGCTCCGTCAAAAACATTCAGTACTTC	CASSPVGPGSVKNIQYF
TRBV7-9	once	TRBD2	TRBJ2-1	TGTGCCAGCAGCTTGGAGCGGGGTTGGAGTGAGCAGTTCTTC	CASSLERGWSEQFF
TRBV25-1	few	-	TRBJ1-1	TGTGCCAGCACCCCCAGGGGCTTGAACACTGAAGCTTTCTTT	CASTPRGLNTEAFF
TRBV5-1	many	-	TRBJ2-7	TGCGCCAGCAGCTTGGGCGAGTACGAGCAGTACTTC	CASSLGEYEQYF
TRBV4-3	-	TRBD1	TRBJ2-1	TGCGCCAGCAGCCAGGAAACAGGGGGGATCTCCTACAATGAGCAGTTCTTC	CASSQETGGISYNEQFF
TRBV10-3	few	-	TRBJ2-1	TGTGCCATCAGTGAGACTGAGGAGCAAATAAATGAGCAGTTCTTC	CAISETEEQINEQFF
TRBV7-2	-	-	TRBJ1-1	TGTGCCAGCAGCTTAGCCGACACAGTGAACACTGAAGCTTTCTTT	CASSLADTVNTEAFF
TRBV20-1	-	-	TRBJ2-7	TGCAGTGCTAGAGGCTTAGCGGCGAACTCCTACGAGCAGTACTTC	CSARGLAANSYEQYF
TRBV5-1	few	-	TRBJ2-7	TGCGCCAGCAGCTTGGAGTGGTTCGGCGAGCAGTACTTC	CASSLEWFGEQYF
TRBV28	once	TRBD2	TRBJ2-5	TGTGCCAGCAGTTTTTCACTAGCGGTACAAGAGACCCAGTACTTC	CASSFSLAVQETQYF
TRBV20-1	-	TRBD2	TRBJ2-7	TGCAGTGCTAGAGTAAGACTAGCGGGAGGTTCCTACGAGCAGTACTTC	CSARVRLAGGSYEQYF
TRBV5-4	-	-	TRBJ2-7	TGTGCCAGCAGCTTGGTCGAGCGCTCCTACGAGCAGTACTTC	CASSLVERSYEQYF
TRBV27	-	-	TRBJ2-1	TGTGCCTCCAGAAAGGGGGGAAATGAGCAGTTCTTC	CASRKGGNEQFF
TRBV29-1	-	-	TRBJ2-1	TGCAGCTTCCACGGGCATCAGAAGTACAATGAGCAGTTCTTC	CSFHGHQKYNEQFF
TRBV14	few	TRBD1	TRBJ1-6	TGTGCCAGCAGCCTCAGGGGGCCTAATTCACCCCTCCACTTT	CASSLRGPNSPLHF
TRBV24-1	few	TRBD1	TRBJ1-2	TGTGCCACCAAGAACCGGGACAGGGTACGAACTAACTATGGCTACACCTTC	CATKNRDRVRTNYGYTF
TRBV10-3	-	TRBD2	TRBJ2-3	TGTGCCATCAGTGAGAACGCGCTAGCGGGGTCAGATACGCAGTATTTT	CAISENALAGSDTQYF
TRBV20-1	-	-	TRBJ1-1	TGCAGTGCTAGAGACGGGACGGGGAACACTGAAGCTTTCTTT	CSARDGTGNTEAFF
TRBV10-1	few	TRBD2	TRBJ2-5	TGCGCCAGCAGTGACCCCCCAGCGGGAGGGCCAAAAGAGACCCAGTACTTC	CASSDPPAGGPKETQYF
TRBV4-3	-	-	TRBJ2-7	TGCGCCAGCAGCCAAGATGAGTATTACGAGCAGTACTTC	CASSQDEYYEQYF
TRBV5-1	-	TRBD2	TRBJ2-1	TGCGCCAGCAGCATTGGGCGCTCCGGGGGGAGCTCCTACAATGAGCAGTTCTTC	CASSIGRSGGSSYNEQFF
TRBV25-1	-	TRBD2	TRBJ2-3	TGTGCCAGCGGAAACGCGGGAGGGCTAATGGATACGCAGTATTTT	CASGNAGGLMDTQYF
TRBV29-1	many	-	TRBJ2-7	TGCAGCGTTGACAGGGGCAGGGGGGGCTACGAGCAGTACTTC	CSVDRGRGGYEQYF
TRBV4-1	many	TRBD2	TRBJ2-1	TGCGCCAGCAGCCAAGTGGGTCGACTAGCGGGAGGAATTTCCTACAATGAGCAGTTCTTC	CASSQVGRLAGGISYNEQFF